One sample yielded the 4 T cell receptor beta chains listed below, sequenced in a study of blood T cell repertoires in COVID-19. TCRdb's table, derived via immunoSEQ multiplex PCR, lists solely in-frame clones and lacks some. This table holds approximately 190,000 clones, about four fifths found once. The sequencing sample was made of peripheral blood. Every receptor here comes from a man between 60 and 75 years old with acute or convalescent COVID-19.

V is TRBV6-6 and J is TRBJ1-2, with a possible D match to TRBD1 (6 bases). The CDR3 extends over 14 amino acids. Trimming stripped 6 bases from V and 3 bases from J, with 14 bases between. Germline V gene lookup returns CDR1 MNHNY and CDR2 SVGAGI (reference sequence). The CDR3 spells CASRLQGKDYGYTF. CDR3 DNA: TGTGCCAGCAGACTACAGGGAAAGGACTATGGCTACACCTTC.

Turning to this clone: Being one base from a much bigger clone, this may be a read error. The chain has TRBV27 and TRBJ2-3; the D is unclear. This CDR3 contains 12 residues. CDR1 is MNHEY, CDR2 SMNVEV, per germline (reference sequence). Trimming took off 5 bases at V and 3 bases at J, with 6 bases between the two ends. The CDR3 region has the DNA TGTGCCAGCAGTCCCCATACAGATACGCAGTATTTT. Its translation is CASSPHTDTQYF.

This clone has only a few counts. The CDR3 region is CASSPQRTGGGEGYTF. As DNA, the CDR3 is TGCGCCAGCAGCCCTCAACGGACAGGGGGAGGAGAGGGCTACACCTTC. The chain uses TRBV5-1 and TRBJ1-2, with TRBD1 matching over 10 bases. The germline gives CDR1 SGHRS, CDR2 YFSETQ. The CDR3 extends over 16 amino acids. Trimming removed 4 bases from V and 8 bases from J; junction bases left unmatched: 14.

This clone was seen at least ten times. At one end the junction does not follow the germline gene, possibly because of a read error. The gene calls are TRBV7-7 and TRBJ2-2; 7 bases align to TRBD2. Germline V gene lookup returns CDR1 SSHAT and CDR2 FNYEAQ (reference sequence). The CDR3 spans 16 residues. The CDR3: CASSPGRMINTGELFF. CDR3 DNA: TGTGCTAGCAGCCCCGGGAGGATGATTAACACCGGGGAGCTGTTTTTT.